This is a list of T cell receptor beta chains from one sample in a study of cytomegalovirus exposure and HLA in healthy donors. This table comes from immunoSEQ multiplex PCR, and its TCRdb copy is limited to in-frame clones, with some not included. The sample lists 100,000 to 120,000 clones; approximately 90% were seen once. The sequenced sample consisted of PBMCs. The receptors derive from a woman aged 25 to 39 in good health and CMV-seropositive. Both conserved end residues are part of each CDR3. A D gene is named only where the DNA matches it firmly. Expanded clones are given a class, and other clones once, few, many or no size at all.

>TRBV28|.|TRBJ1-2|.
CASSFAGSTYYGYTF
TGTGCCAGCAGTTTCGCCGGGTCTACTTACTATGGCTACACCTTC
>TRBV27|.|TRBJ2-4|.
CASSPLGAAKNIQYF
TGTGCCAGCAGTCCCCTGGGGGCAGCCAAAAACATTCAGTACTTC
>TRBV28|once|TRBJ2-7|.
CASSLRPGRRDEQYF
TGTGCCAGCAGTTTGCGCCCCGGGAGACGGGACGAGCAGTACTTC
>TRBV4-1|.|TRBJ2-7|.
CASSLRQGGPYEQYF
TGCGCCAGCAGCCTCCGGCAGGGTGGCCCCTACGAGCAGTACTTC
>TRBV9|.|TRBJ1-4|.
CASGSEASNEKLFF
TGTGCCAGCGGATCCGAGGCGAGTAATGAAAAACTGTTTTTT
>TRBV7-9|.|TRBJ2-3|.
CASGGATDTQYF
TGTGCCAGCGGCGGGGCCACAGATACGCAGTATTTT
>TRBV28|.|TRBJ1-3|TRBD1
CASSLVQGKVYSGNTIYF
TGTGCCAGCAGTTTAGTACAGGGGAAAGTCTACTCTGGAAACACCATATATTTT
>TRBV29-1|.|TRBJ2-3|.
CSVEDLGREVWAIDTQYF
TGCAGCGTTGAAGATCTGGGCAGGGAGGTGTGGGCTATAGATACGCAGTATTTT
>TRBV28|.|TRBJ2-2|TRBD2
CASSPFGLAGNTGELFF
TGTGCCAGCAGTCCTTTTGGGCTAGCGGGGAACACCGGGGAGCTGTTTTTT
>TRBV21-1|.|TRBJ2-7|.
CASSNLGERLKYTAYEQYF
TGTGCCAGCAGCAATCTAGGGGAAAGGCTTAAATACACCGCCTACGAGCAGTACTTC
>TRBV28|.|TRBJ1-1|TRBD1
CASKGQGVLGTEAFF
TGTGCCAGCAAGGGACAGGGGGTGTTGGGCACTGAAGCTTTCTTT
>TRBV9|once|TRBJ1-4|TRBD1
CASSSRQGPNEKLFF
TGTGCCAGCAGCTCCAGACAGGGCCCTAATGAAAAACTGTTTTTT
>TRBV19|.|TRBJ1-2|TRBD1
CAGKTGSGYTF
TGTGCCGGGAAGACAGGGAGTGGCTACACCTTC
>TRBV5-5|.|TRBJ2-7|TRBD1
CASRLRDRGSYEQYF
TGTGCCAGCAGACTCCGGGACAGGGGTTCCTACGAGCAGTACTTC
>TRBV15|few|TRBJ1-2|.
CATSGVEGRAGYTF
TGTGCCACCAGCGGAGTGGAGGGACGGGCTGGCTACACCTTC
>TRBV18|.|TRBJ1-2|.
CASSPTGGHYGYTF
TGTGCCAGCTCACCAACCGGGGGGCACTATGGCTACACCTTC
>TRBV7-2|.|TRBJ2-1|TRBD2
CASETSGGVIGQFF
TGTGCCAGTGAGACTAGCGGGGGGGTCATAGGGCAGTTCTTC
>TRBV5-4|.|TRBJ2-7|.
CASSLQGRNEQYF
TGTGCCAGCAGCCTACAGGGTCGTAACGAGCAGTACTTC
>TRBV15|.|TRBJ1-6|.
CATSRGNRDNSPLHF
TGTGCCACCAGCAGAGGCAACAGGGATAATTCACCCCTCCACTTT
>TRBV7-9|.|TRBJ1-4|TRBD1
CASSPGQGIGKLFF
TGTGCCAGCAGCCCTGGACAGGGGATTGGAAAACTGTTTTTT
>TRBV7-9|once|TRBJ2-7|.
CASSRTGAYEQYF
TGTGCCAGCAGCCGGACCGGGGCCTACGAGCAGTACTTC
>TRBV7-9|.|TRBJ2-1|.
CASSLTGVSYNEQFF
TGTGCCAGCAGCTTAACAGGAGTCTCCTACAATGAGCAGTTCTTC
>TRBV11-2|.|TRBJ1-2|.
CASSLDSALNYGYTF
TGTGCCAGCAGCTTAGACAGCGCATTAAACTATGGCTACACCTTC
>TRBV19|few|TRBJ1-2|TRBD1
CASRRQGAVANYGYTF
TGTGCCAGTAGGAGACAGGGGGCGGTAGCTAACTATGGCTACACCTTC
>TRBV4-1|.|TRBJ1-5|TRBD1
CASSTRDRGNQPQHF
TGCGCCAGCAGCACACGAGACAGGGGGAATCAGCCCCAGCATTTT
>TRBV6-1|.|TRBJ2-5|.
CASSEAGPWETQYF
TGTGCCAGCAGTGAAGCGGGGCCCTGGGAGACCCAGTACTTC
>TRBV30|.|TRBJ2-5|.
CAWSVQAGQETQYF
TGTGCCTGGAGTGTACAGGCAGGGCAAGAGACCCAGTACTTC
>TRBV25-1|.|TRBJ1-3|.
CASRVVPSGNTIYF
TGTGCCAGCAGGGTAGTCCCCTCTGGAAACACCATATATTTT
>TRBV7-3|once|TRBJ2-1|.
CASSLKASSYNEQFF
TGTGCCAGCAGCTTAAAGGCTAGCTCCTACAATGAGCAGTTCTTC
>TRBV7-2|.|TRBJ1-2|TRBD1
CASSARDRGLSGYTF
TGTGCCAGCAGCGCCCGGGACAGGGGGCTCTCTGGCTACACCTTC
>TRBV4-2|.|TRBJ2-3|.
CASSQVADTQYF
TGTGCCAGCAGCCAAGTAGCGGATACGCAGTATTTT
>TRBV5-6|.|TRBJ2-5|.
CASSLAGETQYF
TGTGCCAGCAGCTTGGCCGGGGAGACCCAGTACTTC
>TRBV5-1|.|TRBJ1-5|TRBD1
CASSPTGPNQPQHF
TGCGCCAGCAGCCCGACAGGGCCGAATCAGCCCCAGCATTTT
>TRBV30|once|TRBJ2-5|.
CAWNRGIGAETQYF
TGTGCCTGGAATCGGGGGATTGGGGCAGAGACCCAGTACTTC
>TRBV2|few|TRBJ1-1|.
CASSDAGVEAFF
TGTGCCAGCAGTGACGCGGGCGTTGAAGCTTTCTTT
>TRBV7-2|once|TRBJ2-1|TRBD1
CASSLGTGGEFF
TGTGCCAGCAGCCTCGGGACAGGGGGGGAGTTCTTC
>TRBV11-2|.|TRBJ2-7|.
CASSLATHTLIPYEQYF
TGTGCCAGCAGCCTCGCGACTCATACTCTCATCCCCTACGAGCAGTACTTC
>TRBV18|.|TRBJ2-2|TRBD2
CASSPSSGSRTGELFF
TGTGCCAGCTCACCATCTAGCGGGAGTCGAACCGGGGAGCTGTTTTTT
>TRBV5-6|.|TRBJ2-7|TRBD1
CASSPDGQGAYEQYF
TGTGCCAGCAGCCCGGATGGACAGGGGGCTTACGAGCAGTACTTC
>TRBV27|.|TRBJ2-7|.
CASSLFSQPSYEQYF
TGTGCCAGCAGTTTATTTAGCCAACCCTCCTACGAGCAGTATTTC
>TRBV18|.|TRBJ2-5|.
CASSPLVSETQYF
TGTGCCAGCTCACCTCTAGTATCCGAGACCCAGTACTTC
>TRBV7-6|.|TRBJ2-1|.
CASSLVQNEQFF
TGTGCCAGCAGCTTAGTTCAGAATGAGCAGTTCTTC
>TRBV28|.|TRBJ1-4|.
CASSSPTVNEKLFF
TGTGCCAGCAGTTCCCCGACAGTTAATGAAAAACTGTTTTTT
>TRBV15|.|TRBJ1-1|.
CATSSLNTEAFF
TGTGCCACCAGCAGTCTTAACACTGAAGCTTTCTTT
>TRBV4-1|.|TRBJ2-3|TRBD2
CASSQAGTSPDTQYF
TGCGCCAGCAGCCAAGCCGGGACTAGCCCAGATACGCAGTATTTT
>TRBV15|.|TRBJ2-1|.
CATSRDSIYNEQFF
TGTGCCACCAGCAGGGACTCTATTTACAATGAGCAGTTCTTC
>TRBV5-1|.|TRBJ2-1|.
CASSLVKAPQGLDEQFF
TGCGCCAGCAGCTTGGTTAAGGCCCCGCAGGGACTCGATGAGCAGTTCTTC
>TRBV2|.|TRBJ2-7|.
CASIRGYEQYF
TGTGCCAGCATCAGGGGTTACGAGCAGTACTTC
>TRBV4-3|.|TRBJ2-7|.
CASSQAFGGSYEQYF
TGCGCCAGCAGCCAAGCGTTTGGGGGGTCCTACGAGCAGTACTTC
>TRBV5-6|.|TRBJ2-1|.
CASSFGTLLLEQFF
TGTGCCAGCAGCTTCGGTACCCTGTTGCTGGAGCAGTTCTTC
>TRBV4-3|.|TRBJ2-1|.
CASSQDVEASSYNEQFF
TGCGCCAGCAGCCAAGACGTCGAGGCGAGCTCCTACAATGAGCAGTTCTTC
>TRBV5-6|.|TRBJ2-1|.
CASSWAGRRGRNEQFF
TGTGCCAGCAGCTGGGCGGGAAGACGAGGGCGCAATGAGCAGTTCTTC
>TRBV7-2|.|TRBJ2-3|.
CASSLDGTITDTQYF
TGTGCCAGCAGCTTAGACGGAACTATCACAGATACGCAGTATTTT